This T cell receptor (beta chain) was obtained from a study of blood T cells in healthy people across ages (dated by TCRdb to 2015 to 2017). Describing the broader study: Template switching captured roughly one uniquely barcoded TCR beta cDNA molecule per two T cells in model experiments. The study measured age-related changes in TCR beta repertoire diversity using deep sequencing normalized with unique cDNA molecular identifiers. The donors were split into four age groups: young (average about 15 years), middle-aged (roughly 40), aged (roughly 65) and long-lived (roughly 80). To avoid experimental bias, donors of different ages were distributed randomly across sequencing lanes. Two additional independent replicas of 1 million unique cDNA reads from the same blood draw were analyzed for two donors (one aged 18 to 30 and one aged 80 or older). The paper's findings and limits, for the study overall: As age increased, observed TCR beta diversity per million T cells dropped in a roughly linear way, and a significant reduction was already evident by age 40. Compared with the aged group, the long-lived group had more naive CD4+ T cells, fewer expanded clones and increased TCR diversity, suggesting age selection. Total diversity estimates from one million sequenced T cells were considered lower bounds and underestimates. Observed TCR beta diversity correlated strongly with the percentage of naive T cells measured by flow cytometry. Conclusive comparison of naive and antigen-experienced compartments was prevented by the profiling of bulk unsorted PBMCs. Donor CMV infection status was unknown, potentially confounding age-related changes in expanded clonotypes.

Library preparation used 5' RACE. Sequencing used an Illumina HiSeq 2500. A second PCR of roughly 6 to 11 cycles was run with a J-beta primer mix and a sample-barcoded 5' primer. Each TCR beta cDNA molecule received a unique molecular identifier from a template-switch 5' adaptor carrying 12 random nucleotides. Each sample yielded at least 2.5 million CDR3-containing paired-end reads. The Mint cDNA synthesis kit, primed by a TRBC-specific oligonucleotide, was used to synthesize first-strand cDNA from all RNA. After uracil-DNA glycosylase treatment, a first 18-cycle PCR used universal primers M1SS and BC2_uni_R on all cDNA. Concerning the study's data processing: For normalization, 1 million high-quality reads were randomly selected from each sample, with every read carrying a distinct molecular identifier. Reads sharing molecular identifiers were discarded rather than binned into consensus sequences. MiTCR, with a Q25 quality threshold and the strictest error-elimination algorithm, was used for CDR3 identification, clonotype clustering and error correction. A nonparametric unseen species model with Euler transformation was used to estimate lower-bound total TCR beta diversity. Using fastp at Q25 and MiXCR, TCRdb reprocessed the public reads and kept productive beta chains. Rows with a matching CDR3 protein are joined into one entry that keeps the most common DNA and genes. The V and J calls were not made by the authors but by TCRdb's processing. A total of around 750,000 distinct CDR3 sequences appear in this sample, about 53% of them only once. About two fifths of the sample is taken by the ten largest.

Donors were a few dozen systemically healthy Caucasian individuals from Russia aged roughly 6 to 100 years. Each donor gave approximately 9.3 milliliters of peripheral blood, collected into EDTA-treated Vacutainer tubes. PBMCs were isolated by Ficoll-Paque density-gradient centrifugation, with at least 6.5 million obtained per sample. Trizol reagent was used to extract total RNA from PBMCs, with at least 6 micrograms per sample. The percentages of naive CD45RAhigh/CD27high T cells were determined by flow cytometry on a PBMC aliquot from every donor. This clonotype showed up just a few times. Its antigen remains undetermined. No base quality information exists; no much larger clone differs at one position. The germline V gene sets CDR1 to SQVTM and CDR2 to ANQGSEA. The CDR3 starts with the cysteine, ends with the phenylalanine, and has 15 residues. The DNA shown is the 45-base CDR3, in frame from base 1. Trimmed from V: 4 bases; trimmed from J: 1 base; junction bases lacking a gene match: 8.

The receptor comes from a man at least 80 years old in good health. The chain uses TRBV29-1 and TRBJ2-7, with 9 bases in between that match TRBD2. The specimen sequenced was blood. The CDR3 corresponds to CSVGTRLAASYEQYF. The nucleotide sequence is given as TGCAGCGTTGGAACTAGACTAGCGGCTTCCTACGAGCAGTACTTC.